This TCR beta chain was recorded in a study of cytomegalovirus exposure and HLA in healthy donors. CDR3 length equals 14 residues. The germline V and J ends were trimmed by 6 bases and 6 bases, with 17 bases remaining between them. Germline values: CDR1 MDHEN, CDR2 SYDVKM. Here immunoSEQ multiplex PCR was the method, and the copy in TCRdb shows in-frame clones only, minus some. The sample holds 130,000 to 150,000 clones, 90% seen once. Sequencing input: PBMCs. This rearrangement joins TRBV28 to TRBJ2-5, with D perhaps matching TRBD1 (5 bases). The receptor's source is a woman aged 30 to 39 in good health and CMV-seropositive. For the CDR3, the DNA is TGTGCCAGCAGGACAACGCAGGGTCTAAAGACCCAGTACTTC. Translated: CASRTTQGLKTQYF.